This TCR beta chain emerged from a study of T cells in Graves' hyperthyroidism and ophthalmopathy. RNA transcripts served as the template for amplifying TCR beta CDR3 regions. HTBI primers were the set used in a first-round RT-PCR of the TCR CDR3. One entry per CDR3 protein results from TCRdb running MiXCR on the multiplex PCR reads. In the table there are around 520,000 distinct CDR3 sequences, roughly a quarter of which are singletons. Germline lookup yields CDR1 SGHRS and CDR2 YFSETQ. There are 16 residues in the CDR3. As concerns this clonotype: Relative to the germline gene, one junction end is altered; a read error may explain this.

The specimen sequenced was blood. This sequence originates from a woman in her 30s with Graves' ophthalmopathy. This chain joins TRBV5-1 and TRBJ2-5; no clear D gene. CDR3 sequence (DNA): TGCGCCATCAGCTTTGACACCACAACGATACAAGAGACCCAGTACTTC. Encoded protein: CAISFDTTTIQETQYF.